This T cell receptor (beta chain) was found in a study of T cells in narcolepsy. From germline, CDR1 is SGHTS and CDR2 YDEGEE. CDR3 length: 15 amino acids. Trimming stripped 4 bases from V and 4 bases from J, with 18 bases between. Assay: immunoSEQ multiplex PCR; the TCRdb copy retains only in-frame clones and omits some. Among fewer than 30,000 clones listed, around 85% were seen once. This sequence originates from a human donor with narcolepsy. The sequencing sample was made of CD45RA- memory CD4+ T cells from PBMCs. V is TRBV5-8 and J is TRBJ2-7; a possible D gene is TRBD1 (6 bases). CDR3 coding DNA: TGTGCCAGCAGCCCCAGGGGCGGACAGCTATACGAGCAGTACTTC. It codes for CASSPRGGQLYEQYF.